This T cell receptor (beta chain) was identified during a study of T-cell reconstitution after alpha-beta-depleted transplantation in children. With V trimmed by 8 bases and J by 1 base, 12 bases remained unmatched. The CDR3 extends over 17 amino acids. This clonotype was counted ten times or more. The authors prepared the TCRbeta library with unique molecular identifiers. TCRdb independently ran MiXCR on the PCR reads; one entry per CDR3 protein. Of about 190,000 distinct CDR3 sequences in the sample, about 6.8% were seen once. The sequencing here drew on PBMCs from the stem cell graft donor, taken from the stem cell graft. The source is a human donor who donated a stem cell graft to a child with Wiskott-Aldrich syndrome. This chain links TRBV12-3 or TRBV12-4 with TRBJ2-3, with 10 positions matching TRBD2. For the CDR3, the DNA is TGTGCCAGCGGGACGGGAGGGACTAGCGTTCGCACAGATACGCAGTATTTT. It is translated as CASGTGGTSVRTDTQYF.